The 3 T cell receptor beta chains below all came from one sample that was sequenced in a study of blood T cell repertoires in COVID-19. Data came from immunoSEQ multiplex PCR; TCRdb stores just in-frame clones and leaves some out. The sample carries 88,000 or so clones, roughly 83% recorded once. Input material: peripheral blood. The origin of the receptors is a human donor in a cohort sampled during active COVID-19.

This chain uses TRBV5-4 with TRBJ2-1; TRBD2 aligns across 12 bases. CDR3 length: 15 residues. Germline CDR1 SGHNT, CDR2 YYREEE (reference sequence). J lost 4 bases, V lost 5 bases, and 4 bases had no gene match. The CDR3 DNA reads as TGTGCCAGCAGACCCGGACTAGCGGGATACAATGAGCAGTTCTTC. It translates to CASRPGLAGYNEQFF.

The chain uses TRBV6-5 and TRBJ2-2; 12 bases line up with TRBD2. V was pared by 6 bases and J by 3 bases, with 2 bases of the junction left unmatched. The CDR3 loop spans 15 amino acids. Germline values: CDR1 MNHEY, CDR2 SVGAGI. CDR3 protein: CASRRLAGDTGELFF. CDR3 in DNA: TGTGCCAGCAGGAGACTAGCGGGAGACACCGGGGAGCTGTTTTTT.

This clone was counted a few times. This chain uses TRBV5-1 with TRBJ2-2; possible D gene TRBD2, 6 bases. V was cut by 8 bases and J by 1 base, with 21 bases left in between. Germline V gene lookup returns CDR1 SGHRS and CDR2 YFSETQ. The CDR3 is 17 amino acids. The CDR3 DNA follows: TGCGCCAGTACCTGGAGGGATTTTCCAGGGAACACCGGGGAGCTGTTTTTT. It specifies CASTWRDFPGNTGELFF.